The 25 T cell receptor beta chains below were found in one sample sequenced in a study of cytomegalovirus exposure and HLA in healthy donors. With 60 Vbeta and 13 Jbeta primers, the PCR was carried out. Sequencing was performed with immunoSEQ multiplex PCR; in TCRdb, only in-frame clones are kept and a portion is missing. This sample has fewer than 110,000 clones, with more than 75% found just once. Sequencing was done on a sample of PBMCs. The source of these receptors is a woman between 18 and 29 years old in good health and CMV-seropositive.

This sequence joins TRBV5-1 and TRBJ2-7; D might be TRBD2 (6 bases). This CDR3 is 16 amino acids long. The V end was cut by 4 bases, the J end by 3 bases, with 20 bases between. Germline CDR1 reads SGHRS; CDR2 reads YFSETQ. The CDR3 spells CASSGSSSGTYYEQYF. Written as DNA, the CDR3 is TGCGCCAGCAGCGGATCTAGCTCAGGGACTTACTACGAGCAGTACTTC.

Worth noting for this clone: An end of the junction differs from the germline gene, which may be a read error. The V gene is TRBV5-1, the J gene TRBJ1-2; 7 bases are shared with TRBD1. CDR1 and CDR2 (germline): SGHRS, YFSETQ. CDR3 size: 13 residues. CDR3 protein: CASSLEWGDSVAF. Written as DNA, the CDR3 is TGCGCCAGCAGCTTGGAGTGGGGGGACAGCGTTGCGTTC.

The V gene is TRBV11-2, the J gene TRBJ2-3; D is perhaps TRBD2 (6 bases). The CDR3 sequence is 15 residues long. The germline V gene has CDR1 SGHAT and CDR2 FQNNGV. Trimming stripped 5 bases from V and 1 base from J, with 13 bases between. The CDR3, as DNA: TGTGCCAGCAGCCCCCTAGAGCGGGGCACAGATACGCAGTATTTT. It encodes CASSPLERGTDTQYF.

The genes are TRBV4-3 and TRBJ2-5; the D gene is possibly TRBD1 (6 bases). CDR1 and CDR2 from the germline V gene are LGHNA and YSLEER. This CDR3 spans 13 amino acids. V lost 8 bases, J lost 2 bases, and 12 bases lay in between. CDR3 sequence: CASAHREQETQYF. DNA for the CDR3: TGCGCCAGCGCCCACAGGGAGCAAGAGACCCAGTACTTC.

The chain has TRBV5-5 and TRBJ1-2; 7 nucleotides agree with TRBD1. The V gene end was trimmed by 4 bases and the J gene end by 6 bases; junction bases not matched to a gene: 6. The CDR3 is 13 amino acids. Germline CDR1 is SGHKS and CDR2 is YYEKEE (reference sequence). As DNA, the CDR3 is TGTGCCAGCAGCCTGACAGGGTCTAATGGCTACACCTTC. Translated, it gives CASSLTGSNGYTF.

The chain employs TRBV18 and TRBJ2-3, with a possible D match to TRBD2 (6 bases). The CDR3 length is 13 residues. Looked up from germline, CDR1 is KGHSH and CDR2 is LQKENI. The V end was cut by 5 bases, the J end by 2 bases, with 8 bases between. The CDR3 DNA sequence: TGTGCCAGCTCAGGAGGGGTCACAGATACGCAGTATTTT. Amino acids: CASSGGVTDTQYF.

DNA of the CDR3: TGTGCCAGCAGGGAAGGGGGTGCCAACACCGGGGAGCTGTTTTTT. Amino acids: CASREGGANTGELFF. V usage is TRBV28 and J usage is TRBJ2-2, with TRBD1 as a possible D gene (6 bases). Trimming took 6 bases from V and 2 from J, leaving 13 bases between them. This CDR3 has 15 residues. In germline, CDR1 is MDHEN, CDR2 SYDVKM.

This chain connects TRBV5-6 to TRBJ1-6; D ambiguous. CDR1 is SGHDT and CDR2 is YYEEEE in the germline V gene. V was shortened by 1 base and J by 8 bases, with 7 bases between the two germline ends. The CDR3 extends over 13 amino acids. CDR3 bases: TGTGCCAGCAGCTTGAGCCAGGATTCACCCCTCCACTTT. Protein sequence: CASSLSQDSPLHF.

This sequence joins TRBV2 and TRBJ1-5, with 8 bases aligning to TRBD1. This CDR3 is 15 amino acids long. CDR1 is SNHLY and CDR2 is FYNNEI in the germline V gene. J was trimmed by 5 bases and V by 3 bases; bases with no gene match: 6. The CDR3 DNA reads as TGTGCCAGCAGTGATCTGGACAGGGTACATCAGCCCCAGCATTTT. It specifies CASSDLDRVHQPQHF.

The chain combines TRBV7-2 with TRBJ1-5; TRBD1 matches at 8 bases. Germline assignment: CDR1 SGHTA and CDR2 FQGNSA. Trimming cost V 2 bases and J 4 bases; bases outside gene matches: 10. The CDR3 totals 17 residues. CDR3 in DNA: TGTGCCAGCAGCTTAATCAGGGGGCGAATCGGGAATCAGCCCCAGCATTTT. Protein product: CASSLIRGRIGNQPQHF.

The V and J genes are TRBV10-3 and TRBJ2-6; D remains ambiguous. Germline loops: CDR1 ENHRY, CDR2 SYGVKD. With 2 bases removed from V and 0 bases from J, the gap between germline ends came to 8 bases. CDR3 size: 16 residues. DNA of the CDR3: TGTGCCATCAGTGAGACAGCACCCTCTGGGGCCAACGTCCTGACTTTC. Its protein product is CAISETAPSGANVLTF.

This chain connects TRBV15 to TRBJ2-3; D is perhaps TRBD2 (6 bases). The CDR3 is made up of 14 amino acids. Trimming shortened V by 6 bases and J by 1 base, and 11 bases separated the two germline ends. In germline, CDR1 is LNHNV, CDR2 YYDKDF (reference sequence). The CDR3 spells CATREGWGTDTQYF. The CDR3 region has the DNA TGTGCCACCAGGGAGGGCTGGGGCACAGATACGCAGTATTTT.

The rearrangement links TRBV7-3 to TRBJ2-1; TRBD2 matches at 10 bases. J lost 8 bases, V lost 2 bases, and 6 bases had no gene match. The CDR3 runs 15 residues. Per germline, CDR1 SGHTA and CDR2 FQGTGA. The CDR3 loop reads CASSLLAGAWDEQFF. The CDR3 nucleotides are TGTGCCAGCAGCTTACTAGCGGGAGCGTGGGATGAGCAGTTCTTC.

Notes on this clone: Other DNA sequences of this sample code for an identical CDR3. This chain links TRBV9 with TRBJ1-3; D gene ambiguous. V was shortened by 1 base and J by 0 bases, with 8 bases between the two germline ends. Germline lookup yields CDR1 SGDLS and CDR2 YYNGEE. The CDR3 loop spans 15 amino acids. The CDR3 loop reads CASSVTGGSGNTIYF. For the CDR3, the DNA is TGTGCCAGCAGCGTAACTGGCGGCTCTGGAAACACCATATATTTT.

This chain links TRBV27 with TRBJ1-5; 10 nucleotides match TRBD1. Germline CDR1 reads MNHEY; CDR2 reads SMNVEV (reference sequence). With V trimmed by 3 bases and J by 7 bases, 6 bases remained unmatched. The CDR3 has 15 residues. The CDR3 DNA sequence: TGTGCCAGCAGTTTGACAGGGGGCTGGAAACAGCCCCAGCATTTT. It codes for CASSLTGGWKQPQHF.

The chain uses TRBV18 and TRBJ1-1, with 7 positions matching TRBD1. Germline trimming cut 5 bases from V and 4 bases from J; bases unmatched to any gene: 7. This CDR3 region has 14 residues. CDR1 is KGHSH and CDR2 is LQKENI in the germline V gene. The chain's CDR3 is CASSADAGGTEAFF. The DNA of the CDR3 is TGTGCCAGCTCAGCAGACGCAGGGGGCACTGAAGCTTTCTTT.

This chain uses TRBV27 with TRBJ1-4; maybe TRBD1 (5 bases). The CDR3 spans 13 residues. Germline V gene data show CDR1 as MNHEY and CDR2 as SMNVEV (reference sequence). V was cut by 3 bases and J by 11 bases, with 13 bases left in between. The CDR3 spells CASSFGQGWKLFF. The CDR3 nucleotides read TGTGCCAGCAGTTTCGGGCAGGGATGGAAACTGTTTTTT.

V gene TRBV10-3 combines with J gene TRBJ2-4; D is uncertain. The CDR3 runs to 13 residues. In germline, CDR1 is ENHRY, CDR2 SYGVKD. Trimming cost V 9 bases and J 6 bases, with 15 bases left between them. The CDR3, as DNA: TGTGCCATTTCGCCGCGAGGCAGAAACATTCAGTACTTC. Protein product: CAISPRGRNIQYF.

The V call is TRBV5-6, the J call TRBJ1-4, with TRBD1 identical over 9 bases. The V gene's germline CDR1 is SGHDT and CDR2 YYEEEE. The CDR3 loop spans 18 amino acids. J was trimmed by 2 bases and V by 2 bases; bases with no gene match: 10. CDR3 coding DNA: TGTGCCAGCAGCTTTCTTACAGGGGGCTTATCGACTAATGAAAAACTGTTTTTT. It encodes CASSFLTGGLSTNEKLFF.

In its sample, this clone was seen a few times. The chain has TRBV4-3 and TRBJ1-3; perhaps TRBD1 as D (5 bases). The CDR3 extends over 16 amino acids. Germline loops: CDR1 LGHNA, CDR2 YSLEER. The germline V and J ends were trimmed by 0 bases and 0 bases, with 9 bases remaining between them. CDR3: CASSQEWGSSGNTIYF. CDR3 bases: TGCGCCAGCAGCCAAGAATGGGGCTCCTCTGGAAACACCATATATTTT.

In this sample, this clone turned up once. The chain joins TRBV1 to TRBJ2-2; the table's TRBD1 call for D was not verified on the DNA. TRBV1 is termed a pseudogene. This CDR3 comprises 16 residues. The CDR3: CTSSPWDRGRFGELFF. The DNA of the CDR3 is TGCACCAGCAGCCCATGGGACAGGGGGAGGTTCGGGGAGCTGTTTTTT.

The chain joins TRBV4-3 to TRBJ2-1, with 9 bases identical to TRBD2. J lost 8 bases, V lost 3 bases, and 11 bases had no gene match. Germline CDR1 is LGHNA and CDR2 is YSLEER. The CDR3 is 16 amino acids. CDR3 DNA sequence: TGCGCCAGCAGCCAGGCCGGGACTAGCTATAACGATGAGCAGTTCTTC. Encoded protein: CASSQAGTSYNDEQFF.

About this clone itself: Other DNA sequences in this sample translate to the same CDR3. This chain links TRBV18 with TRBJ1-1, with no clear D. There are 12 residues in the CDR3. The V end lost 0 bases, the J end lost 4 bases, and 3 bases lay between the germline ends. CDR1 and CDR2 from the germline V gene are KGHSH and LQKENI. This chain's CDR3 is CASSPPRTEAFF. The CDR3 DNA sequence: TGTGCCAGCTCACCACCGCGCACTGAAGCTTTCTTT.

In this sample, this clone turned up a few times. The chain combines TRBV11-2 with TRBJ1-1; D might be TRBD1 (5 bases). The germline CDR1 and CDR2 sequences are SGHAT and FQNNGV. This CDR3 spans 16 amino acids. The V gene lost 2 bases and the J gene lost 1 base, with 14 bases spanning the gap. The CDR3 region is CASSLSTTVRNTEAFF. CDR3 in DNA: TGTGCCAGCAGCTTATCGACGACAGTCCGGAACACTGAAGCTTTCTTT.

The rearrangement joins TRBV7-6 to TRBJ1-1; D unresolved. CDR1 and CDR2 from the germline V gene are SGHVS and FNYEAQ. V lost 6 bases and J lost 3, with 20 bases in between. This CDR3 is 16 amino acids long. The CDR3 nucleotides read TGTGCCAGCAGACGCGTGGAGGCCCTCGGGGACACTGAAGCTTTCTTT. It encodes CASRRVEALGDTEAFF.